This entry is about one T cell receptor (beta chain). As yet, its antigen is unknown. The record originates from a study of T cells after yellow fever vaccination. Each CDR3 protein is one row after TCRdb ran MiXCR on the 5' RACE reads. Of 250,000 to 350,000 distinct CDR3 sequences listed, 6.8% are singletons. Points from the study as a whole: It was a weaker secondary response, yet one that peaked faster, at day 5 versus 15. Within FACS-sorted repertoires, abundant clonotypes contaminating from the bulk population could be present. Primary-vaccination clones mostly resurfaced post-booster (around 95% CD4, roughly 90% CD8).

This receptor was identified in a young man who received the YFV17D yellow fever vaccine. Sequenced here: PBMCs, sampled more than 35 days after the first yellow fever vaccination.

In DNA, the CDR3 is TGTGCCAGCAGGCTGGATTTTGGCTCCTACAATGAGCAGTTCTTC. Translated: CASRLDFGSYNEQFF. The chain uses TRBV5-4 and TRBJ2-1; D remains ambiguous. This CDR3 has 15 residues. Looked up from germline, CDR1 is SGHNT and CDR2 is YYREEE (reference sequence). Trimming left V 5 bases short and J 0 bases short, with 12 bases between.